This T cell receptor (beta chain) was profiled in a study of graft-versus-host responses after intestinal transplantation. About the research overall: Isolated intestinal, liver-intestinal, or multivisceral transplants were what recipients had. Study-wide results and caveats: GvH clones occurred in recipient marrow; some first appeared in ileum or blood.

Data came from immunoSEQ multiplex PCR; TCRdb stores just in-frame clones and leaves some out. The sample has 5,000 to 6,500 clones; approximately 31% are singletons. Researchers placed approximately 200,000 CFSE-labeled responder cells in culture with approximately 200,000 irradiated, violet-dye-labeled stimulator cells. Once the reaction had ended, proliferating CFSE-low CD3+CD4+ and CD3+CD8+ responders were sorted. This CDR3 has 14 amino acids. CDR1 and CDR2 (germline): MNHEY, SMNVEV (reference sequence). J lost 4 bases, V lost 3 bases, and 5 bases had no gene match. The receptor was derived from a human patient who received an intestinal transplant. The J gene is TRBJ1-1, the V gene TRBV27; 7 bases fit TRBD1. Specimen: alloreactive CD8+ T cells from a mixed lymphocyte reaction culture, collected before intestinal transplant. Subset indicated: CFSE-low proliferating T cells sorted from approximately six-day pre-transplant mixed lymphocyte reaction (GvH or HvG direction). CDR3 protein: CASSFGQATTEAFF. The CDR3 DNA sequence: TGTGCCAGCAGTTTCGGACAGGCGACCACTGAAGCTTTCTTT.